This TCR beta chain was captured in a study of Graves' ophthalmopathy and Graves' hyperthyroidism. The study's findings and limits: Forecasting of ophthalmopathy progression by the model achieved nearly 71% sensitivity and roughly 72% specificity. In blood, most expanded thyroid clonotypes above 0.001 frequency were also detected.

Germline V gene data show CDR1 as SGHRS and CDR2 as YFSETQ. The V segment lost 1 base and the J segment 2 bases; nucleotides outside the gene matches: 6. The CDR3 length is 15 residues. The study amplified TCR beta CDR3 regions using RNA transcripts. After a first-round RT-PCR with HTBI primers, a second-round multiplex PCR was run. TCRdb reprocessed the multiplex PCR reads with MiXCR, giving one entry per CDR3 protein. The profile shows a few hundred thousand distinct CDR3 sequences, around a sixth of them singletons. It was from 8.5 to 10 ml of fresh peripheral blood that the PBMCs came. At least ten counts were recorded for this clonotype. No antigen is known for it.

The sequencing sample was made of peripheral blood. This sequence was found in an adult man with Graves' ophthalmopathy. The rearrangement links TRBV5-1 to TRBJ2-7; 7 bases agree with TRBD1. The CDR3 nucleotides read TGCGCCAGCAGCTTGATGGGACAGCGAACCTACGAGCAGTACTTC. This codes for CASSLMGQRTYEQYF.